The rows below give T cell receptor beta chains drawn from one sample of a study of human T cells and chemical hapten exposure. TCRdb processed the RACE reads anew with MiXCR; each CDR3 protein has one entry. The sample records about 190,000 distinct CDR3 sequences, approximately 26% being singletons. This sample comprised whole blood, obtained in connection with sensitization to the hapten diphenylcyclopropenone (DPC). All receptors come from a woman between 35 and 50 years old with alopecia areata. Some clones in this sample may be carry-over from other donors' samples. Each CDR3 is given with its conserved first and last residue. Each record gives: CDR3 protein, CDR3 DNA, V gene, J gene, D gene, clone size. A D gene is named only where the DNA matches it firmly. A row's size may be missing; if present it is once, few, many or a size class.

CDR3 protein: CASSFTGSGLDIQYF
CDR3 DNA: TGTGCCAGCAGTTTTACAGGGTCGGGGTTGGACATTCAGTACTTC
V gene: TRBV28
J gene: TRBJ2-4
D gene: NA
clone size: NA

CDR3 protein: CASRTFGSSGINTGELFF
CDR3 DNA: TGTGCCAGCAGAACCTTTGGGTCTAGCGGGATCAACACCGGGGAGCTGTTTTTT
V gene: TRBV7-8
J gene: TRBJ2-2
D gene: TRBD2
clone size: NA

CDR3 protein: CASSQDQAGRNQPQHF
CDR3 DNA: TGCGCCAGCAGCCAAGATCAAGCTGGGCGGAATCAGCCCCAGCATTTT
V gene: TRBV4-3
J gene: TRBJ1-5
D gene: NA
clone size: NA

CDR3 protein: CASSLLGQVYNQPQHF
CDR3 DNA: TGTGCCAGCAGTTTATTGGGACAGGTTTACAATCAGCCCCAGCATTTT
V gene: TRBV28
J gene: TRBJ1-5
D gene: TRBD1
clone size: NA

CDR3 protein: CASRGTNAGEQFF
CDR3 DNA: TGTGCCAGCAGGGGTACTAACGCGGGTGAGCAGTTCTTC
V gene: TRBV2
J gene: TRBJ2-1
D gene: NA
clone size: NA

CDR3 protein: CSARDKSSGANVLTF
CDR3 DNA: TGCAGTGCTAGAGATAAAAGCTCTGGGGCCAACGTCCTGACTTTC
V gene: TRBV20-1
J gene: TRBJ2-6
D gene: NA
clone size: many

CDR3 protein: CASSLNGGRTYEQYF
CDR3 DNA: TGTGCCAGCAGCTTAAATGGAGGTCGAACCTACGAGCAGTACTTC
V gene: TRBV7-2
J gene: TRBJ2-7
D gene: NA
clone size: few

CDR3 protein: CAISDRGETHEQYF
CDR3 DNA: TGTGCCATCAGTGATAGGGGGGAGACCCACGAGCAGTACTTC
V gene: TRBV10-3
J gene: TRBJ2-7
D gene: NA
clone size: few

CDR3 protein: CSANPVGHQETQYF
CDR3 DNA: TGCAGTGCTAATCCAGTGGGTCACCAAGAGACCCAGTACTTC
V gene: TRBV20-1
J gene: TRBJ2-5
D gene: NA
clone size: NA

CDR3 protein: CASSASGRAGFF
CDR3 DNA: TGTGCCAGCAGCGCTAGCGGGAGGGCCGGGTTCTTC
V gene: TRBV7-2
J gene: TRBJ2-1
D gene: TRBD2
clone size: few

CDR3 protein: CASSPSTGPSTGELFF
CDR3 DNA: TGTGCCAGCTCACCCTCGACAGGCCCGAGCACCGGGGAGCTGTTTTTT
V gene: TRBV18
J gene: TRBJ2-2
D gene: NA
clone size: few

CDR3 protein: CSASGHDYGYTF
CDR3 DNA: TGCAGTGCGAGTGGACATGACTATGGCTACACCTTC
V gene: TRBV20-1
J gene: TRBJ1-2
D gene: NA
clone size: NA

CDR3 protein: CASSLEDRAYGTQYF
CDR3 DNA: TGCGCCAGCAGCTTGGAGGACAGGGCATATGGGACCCAGTACTTC
V gene: TRBV5-1
J gene: TRBJ2-5
D gene: TRBD1
clone size: once

CDR3 protein: CASSPSYYGYTF
CDR3 DNA: TGTGCCAGCAGCCCATCCTACTATGGCTACACCTTC
V gene: TRBV7-2
J gene: TRBJ1-2
D gene: NA
clone size: NA

CDR3 protein: CASNPGQASYEQYF
CDR3 DNA: TGTGCCAGCAATCCGGGACAGGCCTCCTACGAGCAGTACTTC
V gene: TRBV6-5
J gene: TRBJ2-7
D gene: TRBD1
clone size: NA

CDR3 protein: CASSLLGGGYGYTF
CDR3 DNA: TGTGCCAGCAGTTTACTAGGAGGGGGCTATGGCTACACCTTC
V gene: TRBV27
J gene: TRBJ1-2
D gene: NA
clone size: few

CDR3 protein: CASSLGSVAGQNTQYF
CDR3 DNA: TGCGCCAGCAGCTTGGGGTCGGTAGCGGGACAAAATACGCAGTATTTT
V gene: TRBV5-1
J gene: TRBJ2-3
D gene: TRBD2
clone size: few

CDR3 protein: CASSLLVDTQYF
CDR3 DNA: TGTGCCAGCAGTTTATTGGTAGATACGCAGTATTTT
V gene: TRBV12-3/TRBV12-4
J gene: TRBJ2-3
D gene: NA
clone size: few

CDR3 protein: CSARWDPNSPLHF
CDR3 DNA: TGCAGTGCGCGCTGGGACCCTAATTCACCCCTCCACTTT
V gene: TRBV20-1
J gene: TRBJ1-6
D gene: NA
clone size: few

CDR3 protein: CSAQFNSYTF
CDR3 DNA: TGCAGTGCTCAATTTAATAGCTACACCTTC
V gene: TRBV20-1
J gene: TRBJ1-2
D gene: NA
clone size: NA

CDR3 protein: CSVRSGSYEQYF
CDR3 DNA: TGCAGCGTCAGAAGCGGGAGCTACGAGCAGTACTTC
V gene: TRBV29-1
J gene: TRBJ2-7
D gene: TRBD2
clone size: few

CDR3 protein: CATSQSGDTQYF
CDR3 DNA: TGTGCCACCAGCCAAAGCGGAGATACGCAGTATTTT
V gene: TRBV24-1
J gene: TRBJ2-3
D gene: NA
clone size: NA

CDR3 protein: CASRAGLADYNEQFF
CDR3 DNA: TGTGCCAGCAGGGCGGGACTAGCGGACTACAATGAGCAGTTCTTC
V gene: TRBV28
J gene: TRBJ2-1
D gene: TRBD2
clone size: few

CDR3 protein: CASSFGTGREKLFF
CDR3 DNA: TGTGCCAGCAGCTTCGGGACAGGTCGTGAAAAACTGTTTTTT
V gene: TRBV7-2
J gene: TRBJ1-4
D gene: TRBD1
clone size: NA

CDR3 protein: CASSSWTGGNEKLFF
CDR3 DNA: TGTGCCAGCAGTTCCTGGACAGGGGGGAACGAAAAACTGTTTTTT
V gene: TRBV27
J gene: TRBJ1-4
D gene: TRBD1
clone size: NA

CDR3 protein: CSARGLGGQGGNSPLHF
CDR3 DNA: TGCAGTGCTAGAGGTCTGGGCGGACAGGGAGGTAATTCACCCCTCCACTTT
V gene: TRBV20-1
J gene: TRBJ1-6
D gene: TRBD1
clone size: few

CDR3 protein: CASTAAEGRGSLEAFF
CDR3 DNA: TGTGCCAGCACCGCCGCGGAAGGCAGGGGGAGTCTTGAAGCTTTCTTT
V gene: TRBV6-2/TRBV6-3
J gene: TRBJ1-1
D gene: TRBD1
clone size: once

CDR3 protein: CASSLQGGVGEQFF
CDR3 DNA: TGTGCCAGCAGCTTACAGGGGGGGGTAGGTGAGCAGTTCTTC
V gene: TRBV7-2
J gene: TRBJ2-1
D gene: NA
clone size: many

CDR3 protein: CASSQTGTSGRGAYNEQFF
CDR3 DNA: TGTGCCAGCAGTCAGACCGGGACTAGCGGGAGAGGAGCCTACAATGAGCAGTTCTTC
V gene: TRBV12-3/TRBV12-4
J gene: TRBJ2-1
D gene: TRBD2
clone size: NA

CDR3 protein: CASSVVAGVDTQYF
CDR3 DNA: TGTGCCAGCAGCGTAGTGGCGGGAGTAGATACGCAGTATTTT
V gene: TRBV9
J gene: TRBJ2-3
D gene: TRBD2
clone size: few

CDR3 protein: CASSVDGYQETQYF
CDR3 DNA: TGTGCCAGCAGTGTGGACGGGTACCAAGAGACCCAGTACTTC
V gene: TRBV9
J gene: TRBJ2-5
D gene: NA
clone size: few

CDR3 protein: CASSLDLGPYEQYF
CDR3 DNA: TGTGCCAGCAGCTTAGACCTAGGGCCCTACGAGCAGTACTTC
V gene: TRBV7-9
J gene: TRBJ2-7
D gene: NA
clone size: NA

CDR3 protein: CASTGRGLGETQYF
CDR3 DNA: TGTGCCAGCACAGGACGGGGACTCGGGGAGACCCAGTACTTC
V gene: TRBV6-2/TRBV6-3
J gene: TRBJ2-5
D gene: NA
clone size: NA

CDR3 protein: CASRVETEAFF
CDR3 DNA: TGCGCCAGCAGGGTGGAGACTGAAGCTTTCTTT
V gene: TRBV5-1
J gene: TRBJ1-1
D gene: NA
clone size: many

CDR3 protein: CASSPDRGRYYEQYF
CDR3 DNA: TGTGCCAGCAGTCCGGACAGGGGCCGATACTACGAGCAGTACTTC
V gene: TRBV6-5
J gene: TRBJ2-7
D gene: TRBD1
clone size: few